This paragraph reports one TCR beta chain. At one end the junction does not follow the germline gene, possibly because of a read error. The data belong to a study of cytomegalovirus exposure and HLA in healthy donors. In the PCR, 60 Vbeta and 13 Jbeta primers were used. Only in-frame clones appear in the TCRdb table, and some are missing; sequencing was by immunoSEQ multiplex PCR. This table has just over 150,000 clones, roughly three quarters appearing once. In germline, CDR1 is SSHAT, CDR2 FNYEAQ (reference sequence). The CDR3 sequence is 13 residues long. This clonotype was sampled from a man aged 35 to 55 in good health and CMV-seropositive. Sequencing input: PBMCs. The chain employs TRBV7-7 and TRBJ2-1, with D possibly TRBD2 on 5 matching bases. In DNA, the CDR3 is TGTGCTAGCAGCTTCCGACGGGGCAATGAGCAGTTCTTC. It translates to CASSFRRGNEQFF.